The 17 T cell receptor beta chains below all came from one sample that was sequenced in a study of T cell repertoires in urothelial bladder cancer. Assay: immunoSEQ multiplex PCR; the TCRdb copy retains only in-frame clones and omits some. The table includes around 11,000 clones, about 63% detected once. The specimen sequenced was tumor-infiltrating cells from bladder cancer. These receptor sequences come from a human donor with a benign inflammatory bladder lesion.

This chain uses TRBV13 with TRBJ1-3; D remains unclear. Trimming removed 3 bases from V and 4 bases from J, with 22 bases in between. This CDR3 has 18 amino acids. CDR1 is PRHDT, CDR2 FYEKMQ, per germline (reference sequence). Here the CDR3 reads CASSFSPGILGGGNTIYF. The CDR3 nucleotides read TGTGCCAGCAGCTTTTCCCCCGGGATACTGGGTGGAGGAAACACCATATATTTT.

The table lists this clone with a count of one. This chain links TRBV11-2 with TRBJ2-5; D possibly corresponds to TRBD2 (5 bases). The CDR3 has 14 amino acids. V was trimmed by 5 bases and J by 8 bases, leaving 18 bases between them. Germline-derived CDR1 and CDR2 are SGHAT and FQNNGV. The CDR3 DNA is TGTGCCAGCAGCCTAGCTATCCCTCCGGGTACCCAGTACTTC. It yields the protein CASSLAIPPGTQYF.

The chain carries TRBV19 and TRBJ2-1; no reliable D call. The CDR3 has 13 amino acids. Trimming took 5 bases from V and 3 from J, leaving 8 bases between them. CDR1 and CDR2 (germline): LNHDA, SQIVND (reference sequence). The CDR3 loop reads CASSARVYNEQFF. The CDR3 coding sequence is TGTGCCAGTAGTGCACGAGTCTACAATGAGCAGTTCTTC.

The CDR3 reads CASSRGTGFNSPLHF. The CDR3 bases are TGTGCCAGCAGCCGGGGGACAGGGTTTAATTCACCCCTCCACTTT. The rearrangement uses TRBV7-9 and TRBJ1-6; 9 bases line up with TRBD1. This CDR3 has 15 amino acids. Germline V CDR1 and CDR2: SEHNR, FQNEAQ (reference sequence). Unmatched junction bases numbered 5, after V lost 5 bases and J lost 6 bases.

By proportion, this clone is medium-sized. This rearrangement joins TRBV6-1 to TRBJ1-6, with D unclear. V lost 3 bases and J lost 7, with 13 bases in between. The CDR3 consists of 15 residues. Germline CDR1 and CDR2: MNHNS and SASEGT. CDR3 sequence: CASSDLGPMNSPLHF. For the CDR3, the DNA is TGTGCCAGCAGTGACCTCGGACCTATGAATTCACCCCTCCACTTT.

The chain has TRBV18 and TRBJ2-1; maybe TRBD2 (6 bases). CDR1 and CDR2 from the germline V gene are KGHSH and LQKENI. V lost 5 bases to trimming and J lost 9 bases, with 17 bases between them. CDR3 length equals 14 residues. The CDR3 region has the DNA TGTGCCAGCTCAAAGGAGCGGGTACTGGCTGAGCAGTTCTTC. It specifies CASSKERVLAEQFF.

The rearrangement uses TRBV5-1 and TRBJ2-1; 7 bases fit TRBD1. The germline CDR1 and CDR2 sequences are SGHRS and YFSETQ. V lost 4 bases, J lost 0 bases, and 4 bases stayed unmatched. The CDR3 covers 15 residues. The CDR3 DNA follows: TGCGCCAGCAGCGGACAGGAAAGCTCCTACAATGAGCAGTTCTTC. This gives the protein CASSGQESSYNEQFF.

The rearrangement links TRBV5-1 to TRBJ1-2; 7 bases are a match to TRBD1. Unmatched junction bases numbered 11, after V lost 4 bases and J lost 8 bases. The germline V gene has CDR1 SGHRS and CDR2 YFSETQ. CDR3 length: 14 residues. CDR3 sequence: CASSPSSRGQGYTF. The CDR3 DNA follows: TGCGCCAGCAGCCCTTCCTCTAGGGGGCAGGGCTACACCTTC.

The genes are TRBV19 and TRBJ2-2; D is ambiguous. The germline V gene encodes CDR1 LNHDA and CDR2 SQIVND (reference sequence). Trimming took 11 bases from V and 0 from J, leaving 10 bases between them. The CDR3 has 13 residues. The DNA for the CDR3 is TGTGCCGCGGTACAGTCGAACACCGGGGAGCTGTTTTTT. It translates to CAAVQSNTGELFF. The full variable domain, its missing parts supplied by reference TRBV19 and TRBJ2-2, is DGGITQSPKYLFRKEGQNVTLSCEQNLNHDAMYWYRQDPGQGLRLIYYSQIVNDFQKGDIAEGYSVSREKKESFPLTVTSAQKNPTAFYLCAAVQSNTGELFFGEGSRLTVL.

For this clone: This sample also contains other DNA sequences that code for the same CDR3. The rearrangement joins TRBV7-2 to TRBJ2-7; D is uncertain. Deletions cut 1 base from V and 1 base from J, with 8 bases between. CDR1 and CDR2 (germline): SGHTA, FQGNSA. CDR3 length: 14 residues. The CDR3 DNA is TGTGCCAGCAGCTTAGGGCGCGGATCCTACGAGCAGTACTTC. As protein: CASSLGRGSYEQYF.

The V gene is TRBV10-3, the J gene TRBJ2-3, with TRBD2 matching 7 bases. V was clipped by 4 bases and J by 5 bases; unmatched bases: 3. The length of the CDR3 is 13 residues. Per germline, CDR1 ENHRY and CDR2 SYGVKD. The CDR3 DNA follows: TGTGCCATCAGTGGACGGGGGGAAGATACGCAGTATTTT. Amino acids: CAISGRGEDTQYF.

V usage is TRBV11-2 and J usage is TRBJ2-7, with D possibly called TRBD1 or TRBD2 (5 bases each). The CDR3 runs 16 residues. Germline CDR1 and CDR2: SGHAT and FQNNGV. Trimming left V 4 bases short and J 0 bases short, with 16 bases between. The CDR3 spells CASSSYKMGVSYEQYF. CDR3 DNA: TGTGCCAGCAGCTCATATAAGATGGGGGTCTCCTACGAGCAGTACTTC.

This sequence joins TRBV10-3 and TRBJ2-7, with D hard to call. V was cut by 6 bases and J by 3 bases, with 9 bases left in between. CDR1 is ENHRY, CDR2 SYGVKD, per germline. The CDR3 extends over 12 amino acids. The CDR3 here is CAISPTDYEQYF. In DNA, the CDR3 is TGTGCCATCAGCCCGACCGACTACGAGCAGTACTTC.

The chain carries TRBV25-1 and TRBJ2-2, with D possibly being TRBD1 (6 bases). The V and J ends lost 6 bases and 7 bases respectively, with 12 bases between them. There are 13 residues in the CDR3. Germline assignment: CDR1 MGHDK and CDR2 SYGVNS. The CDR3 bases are TGTGCCAGCAGACGGACAGATGGCGGGGAGCTGTTTTTT. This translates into CASRRTDGGELFF.

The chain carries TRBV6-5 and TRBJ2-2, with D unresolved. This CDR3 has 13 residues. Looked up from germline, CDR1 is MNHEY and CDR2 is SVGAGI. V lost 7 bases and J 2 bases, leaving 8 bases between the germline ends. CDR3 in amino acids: CASKGSNTGELFF. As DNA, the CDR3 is TGTGCCAGCAAGGGCAGCAACACCGGGGAGCTGTTTTTT.

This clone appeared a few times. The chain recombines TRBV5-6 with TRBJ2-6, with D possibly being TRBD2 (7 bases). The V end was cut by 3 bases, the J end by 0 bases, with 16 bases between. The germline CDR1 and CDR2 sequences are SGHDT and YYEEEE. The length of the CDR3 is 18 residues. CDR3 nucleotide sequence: TGTGCCAGCAGCTGGGGCGGGGGCTTATCCTCTGGGGCCAACGTCCTGACTTTC. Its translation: CASSWGGGLSSGANVLTF. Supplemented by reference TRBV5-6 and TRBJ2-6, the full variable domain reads DAGVTQSPTHLIKTRGQQVTLRCSPKSGHDTVSWYQQALGQGPQFIFQYYEEEERQRGNFPDRFSGHQFPNYSSELNVNALLLGDSALYLCASSWGGGLSSGANVLTFGAGSRLTVL.

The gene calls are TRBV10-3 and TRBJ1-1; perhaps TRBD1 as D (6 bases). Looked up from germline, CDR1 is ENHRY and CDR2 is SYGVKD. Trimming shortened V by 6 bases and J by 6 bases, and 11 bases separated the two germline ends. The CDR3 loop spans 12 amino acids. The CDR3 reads CAIRDSNAEAFF. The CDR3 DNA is TGTGCCATCAGGGACAGTAACGCTGAAGCTTTCTTT.